This entry describes one T cell receptor beta chain. The sample originates from a study of CD8+CD57+ T cells in acquired aplastic anemia. Researchers used genomic DNA as the template to profile TCR beta VDJ and CDR3. TCRdb re-analysed the reads in MiXCR, keeping a single row per CDR3 protein. The sample consists of 200,000 or so distinct CDR3 sequences, under 70% of them appearing once. Sequencing used sorted CD4+, CD8+, or CD8+CD57+ T cells (not recorded which) from PBMCs. The clonotype originates from a human donor with severe aplastic anemia or a healthy control (not recorded which).

The CDR3 nucleotides are TGCAGTGCCCCCCGTAGCGGGGGGCAAGAGACCCAGTACTTC. Protein product: CSAPRSGGQETQYF. The V and J genes are TRBV20-1 and TRBJ2-5; 10 nucleotides match TRBD2. The CDR3 runs to 14 residues. After removal of 6 bases from V and 2 bases from J, the junction contained 6 bases not matched to a gene. Germline V lookup: CDR1 DFQATT, CDR2 SNEGSKA (reference sequence).